This T cell receptor beta chain was observed in a study of T cell repertoires in cytomegalovirus infection. This clonotype appeared a few times. Its antigen remains unknown. Study results and limitations: Identification of carriers of CMV plus the relevant HLA was performed using cumulative public TCR beta family frequency.

TCRdb independently ran MiXCR on the reads; one entry per CDR3 protein. The sample yields about 600,000 distinct CDR3 sequences, approximately 24% seen once. The sequence derives from a human donor in good health (CMV status not recorded). Some clones in this sample may be carry-over from other donors' samples. The specimen was CD8+ T cells from PBMCs.

CDR3 DNA: TGTGCCACCAGTCCGGGACTAGCGGGGGCAGATACGCAGTATTTT. It yields the protein CATSPGLAGADTQYF. This chain links TRBV15 with TRBJ2-3; TRBD2 matches at 14 bases. With V trimmed by 6 bases and J by 4 bases, 3 bases remained unmatched. Germline assignment: CDR1 LNHNV and CDR2 YYDKDF (reference sequence). This CDR3 is built from 15 residues.